A selection of T cell receptor beta chains follows, all from one sample in a study of T cell repertoires in cytomegalovirus infection. Antigens of these TCRs are unknown. TCRdb reprocessed the reads with MiXCR, giving one entry per CDR3 protein. The profile covers approximately 310,000 distinct CDR3 sequences, with around a quarter appearing a single time and 10% to 15% taken by the ten largest. The sample was cultured PBMCs, taken from culture after CMV antigen stimulation. Every receptor here comes from a human donor in good health (CMV status not recorded). Some clones in this sample may be carry-over from other donors' samples. Each CDR3 is given with its conserved first and last residue. A D gene is named only where the DNA matches it firmly. Size is stated for part of the rows, as once, few or many counts, or as a class when the clone is expanded.

J gene	V gene	clone size	D gene	CDR3 protein	CDR3 DNA
TRBJ1-1	TRBV12-3/TRBV12-4	.	.	CASSLNSAEAFF	TGTGCCAGCAGTTTGAACAGTGCCGAAGCTTTCTTT
TRBJ2-5	TRBV11-2	.	TRBD2	CASTSSWRETFEAIQYF	TGTGCCAGCACAAGTTCCTGGCGGGAGACTTTTGAGGCCATCCAGTACTTC
TRBJ2-1	TRBV20-1	.	TRBD2	CSARRKSGGNEQFF	TGCAGTGCTAGGAGGAAATCGGGAGGCAATGAGCAGTTCTTC
TRBJ2-2	TRBV7-8	many	.	CASSLGRQGNTGELFF	TGTGCCAGCAGCTTAGGTCGCCAGGGGAACACCGGGGAGCTGTTTTTT
TRBJ2-2	TRBV5-1	.	.	CASSQRTNTGELFF	TGCGCCAGCAGTCAACGTACGAACACCGGGGAGCTGTTTTTT
TRBJ2-3	TRBV6-5	.	.	CASSYGGTSTDTQYF	TGTGCCAGCAGTTACGGCGGAACCTCTACAGATACGCAGTATTTT
TRBJ2-4	TRBV6-2/TRBV6-3	.	.	CASSYSQQSKNIQYF	TGTGCCAGCAGTTACTCCCAGCAGAGCAAAAACATTCAGTACTTC
TRBJ2-1	TRBV7-9	.	TRBD2	CASSSVAGARSSSYNEQFF	TGTGCCAGCAGCTCTGTAGCGGGAGCCCGTTCAAGCTCCTACAATGAGCAGTTCTTC
TRBJ1-5	TRBV20-1	.	TRBD1	CSARDSRGPGNQPQHF	TGCAGTGCTAGAGATTCGAGGGGGCCGGGCAATCAGCCCCAGCATTTT
TRBJ2-1	TRBV28	few	.	CASSLGVTYNEQFF	TGTGCCAGCAGCTTGGGGGTAACCTACAATGAGCAGTTCTTC
TRBJ2-3	TRBV7-2	.	.	CASSLLAIDTQYF	TGTGCCAGCAGCTTACTCGCGATAGATACGCAGTATTTT
TRBJ1-5	TRBV6-2/TRBV6-3	.	.	CASSYAGSQPQHF	TGTGCCAGCAGTTACGCCGGGAGCCAGCCCCAGCATTTT
TRBJ1-1	TRBV20-1	.	.	CSAPGTLFGEAFF	TGCAGTGCGCCCGGGACACTCTTCGGTGAAGCTTTCTTT
TRBJ2-2	TRBV6-1	few	TRBD2	CANSESSGTYTGELFF	TGTGCCAACTCCGAGAGTAGCGGGACCTACACCGGGGAGCTGTTTTTT
TRBJ2-1	TRBV5-3	few	.	CARSLGPSPNNEQFF	TGTGCCAGAAGCTTGGGTCCTAGCCCGAACAATGAGCAGTTCTTC
TRBJ1-1	TRBV29-1	.	.	CSVEGEGWDTEAFF	TGCAGCGTTGAAGGGGAGGGTTGGGACACTGAAGCTTTCTTT
TRBJ1-2	TRBV6-6	few	.	CATELWGYTF	TGTGCCACCGAGCTATGGGGCTACACCTTC
TRBJ2-6	TRBV2	.	.	CASSVRPGAGANVLTF	TGTGCCAGCAGTGTGAGGCCAGGGGCTGGGGCCAACGTCCTGACTTTC
TRBJ2-3	TRBV12-5	.	.	CASGSRGPDTQYF	TGTGCTAGTGGTTCGAGAGGGCCAGATACGCAGTATTTT
TRBJ2-1	TRBV7-2	.	TRBD2	CASRGAGGPGYNEQFF	TGTGCCAGTCGTGGAGCGGGAGGGCCGGGTTACAATGAGCAGTTCTTC
TRBJ2-3	TRBV12-3/TRBV12-4	few	.	CASSQGSFGDTQYF	TGTGCCAGCAGTCAAGGATCCTTTGGAGATACGCAGTATTTT
TRBJ1-5	TRBV7-2	few	TRBD1	CASSLGGQGVQPQHF	TGTGCCAGCAGCTTAGGGGGACAGGGGGTTCAGCCCCAGCATTTT
TRBJ1-1	TRBV7-2	few	TRBD1	CASSVAATGQTEAFF	TGTGCCAGCAGCGTGGCCGCGACAGGGCAAACTGAAGCTTTCTTT
TRBJ1-2	TRBV2	few	.	CASSDGAGYGYTF	TGTGCCAGCAGTGATGGGGCTGGCTATGGCTACACCTTC
TRBJ1-5	TRBV28	.	.	CASSLGLHQPQHF	TGTGCCAGCAGTCTAGGGTTACATCAGCCCCAGCATTTT
TRBJ2-1	TRBV7-8	few	.	CASSLSSVGGQYNEQFF	TGTGCCAGCAGCTTATCGAGCGTTGGCGGACAATACAATGAGCAGTTCTTC
TRBJ2-3	TRBV7-9	few	.	CASSDHSGPTDTQYF	TGTGCCAGCAGCGATCATAGCGGACCCACAGATACGCAGTATTTT
TRBJ1-2	TRBV6-2/TRBV6-3	.	.	CASSLTGRTHYGYTF	TGTGCCAGCAGTTTAACCGGACGGACCCACTATGGCTACACCTTC
TRBJ2-5	TRBV24-1	few	TRBD2	CATSEAGGETQYF	TGTGCCACCAGTGAGGCGGGGGGGGAGACCCAGTACTTC
TRBJ2-1	TRBV19	few	.	CATRRSSYNEQFF	TGTGCCACCCGAAGGAGCTCCTACAATGAGCAGTTCTTC
TRBJ1-2	TRBV7-8	few	.	CASSLLADGYTF	TGTGCCAGCAGCTTATTGGCGGATGGCTACACCTTC
TRBJ2-5	TRBV6-2/TRBV6-3	.	.	CASSSYPGPGTYQETQYF	TGTGCCAGCAGTTCTTACCCGGGGCCGGGGACGTACCAAGAGACCCAGTACTTC
TRBJ2-5	TRBV2	.	.	CASSGLRQETQYF	TGTGCCAGCAGTGGCCTGCGTCAAGAGACCCAGTACTTC
TRBJ1-1	TRBV7-9	many	.	CASSLESGQNTEAFF	TGTGCCAGCAGCTTAGAATCGGGACAGAACACTGAAGCTTTCTTT
TRBJ2-1	TRBV7-2	many	.	CASSLEVLGTQFF	TGTGCCAGCAGCTTAGAGGTTCTAGGGACGCAGTTCTTC
TRBJ2-1	TRBV4-2	.	TRBD2	CASSQVVSGSPYNEQFF	TGTGCCAGCAGCCAAGTGGTTAGCGGGAGTCCGTACAATGAGCAGTTCTTC
TRBJ1-6	TRBV12-3/TRBV12-4	.	.	CASSSWYRVSDSPLHF	TGTGCCAGCAGTTCCTGGTACAGGGTGTCGGATTCACCCCTCCACTTT
TRBJ2-5	TRBV11-3	many	.	CASSFTASTQETQYF	TGTGCCAGCAGCTTTACAGCGAGCACCCAAGAGACCCAGTACTTC
TRBJ2-5	TRBV11-2	many	TRBD1	CASSPRQGRGETQYF	TGTGCCAGCAGCCCGAGACAGGGAAGAGGAGAGACCCAGTACTTC
TRBJ2-1	TRBV7-2	many	.	CASSPRGQGNEQFF	TGTGCCAGCAGCCCCAGGGGTCAGGGGAATGAGCAGTTCTTC
TRBJ2-2	TRBV7-9	.	.	CASRFGQTGELFF	TGTGCCAGCAGGTTCGGGCAGACCGGGGAGCTGTTTTTT
TRBJ2-1	TRBV27	.	TRBD2	CASSYLARGDEQFF	TGTGCCAGCAGTTACCTAGCTCGGGGGGATGAGCAGTTCTTC
TRBJ2-7	TRBV25-1	.	.	CASSGSGLTAYEQYF	TGTGCCAGCAGTGGCTCGGGACTCACCGCCTACGAGCAGTACTTC
TRBJ2-7	TRBV5-5	few	TRBD2	CASSSPRREGSYEQYF	TGTGCCAGCAGCTCCCCTCGGCGGGAGGGTTCCTACGAGCAGTACTTC
TRBJ2-5	TRBV7-2	many	TRBD2	CASSRNGPSGREGETQYF	TGTGCCAGCAGCCGCAACGGGCCTAGCGGGAGGGAGGGGGAGACCCAGTACTTC
TRBJ1-5	TRBV7-2	few	.	CASSLVYNQPQHF	TGTGCCAGCAGCTTAGTGTACAATCAGCCCCAGCATTTT
TRBJ1-1	TRBV20-1	.	TRBD1	CSALVYGQGTEAFF	TGCAGTGCCCTCGTATACGGACAGGGCACTGAAGCTTTCTTT
TRBJ2-7	TRBV6-1	few	.	CASTPVGKFYEQYF	TGTGCCAGCACCCCGGTAGGAAAGTTCTACGAGCAGTACTTC
TRBJ1-2	TRBV5-1	.	TRBD1	CASRLPGQGTHGYTF	TGCGCCAGCAGATTACCGGGACAGGGGACGCATGGCTACACCTTC
TRBJ2-5	TRBV29-1	.	.	CSVGRDIQETQYF	TGCAGCGTTGGCCGGGACATACAAGAGACCCAGTACTTC
TRBJ1-3	TRBV4-1	few	TRBD1	CASSQNRDRVDSGNTIYF	TGCGCCAGCAGCCAAAACCGGGACAGGGTAGACTCTGGAAACACCATATATTTT
TRBJ2-1	TRBV4-3	.	TRBD2	CASSQDFRTSGPIGEQFF	TGCGCCAGCAGCCAAGATTTCAGGACTAGCGGTCCCATTGGTGAGCAGTTCTTC
TRBJ2-7	TRBV19	.	.	CASSPLRGAFSLEQYF	TGTGCCAGTAGCCCCCTTCGAGGGGCCTTCTCATTAGAGCAGTACTTC
TRBJ2-5	TRBV20-1	once	TRBD2	CSALGGGRETQYF	TGCAGTGCTCTGGGCGGGGGACGAGAGACCCAGTACTTC
TRBJ2-7	TRBV4-1	.	.	CASSQEPSYEQYF	TGCGCCAGCAGCCAAGAGCCCTCCTACGAGCAGTACTTC